The 19 T cell receptor beta chains presented below share a single source sample, sequenced in a study of cytomegalovirus exposure and HLA in healthy donors. Researchers ran the PCR with 60 Vbeta and 13 Jbeta primers. Clones were read by immunoSEQ multiplex PCR, and TCRdb kept only the in-frame ones, dropping some. This table holds around 130,000 clones, more than 60% found once. Sequencing was done on a sample of PBMCs. The receptors come from a male donor in good health and CMV-seronegative.

This chain uses TRBV6-5 with TRBJ2-6; D call uncertain. This CDR3 is 15 amino acids long. From germline, CDR1 is MNHEY and CDR2 SVGAGI. Trimming took 2 bases from V and 2 from J, leaving 7 bases between them. The CDR3 region is CASSYQVTGANVLTF. CDR3 nucleotide sequence: TGTGCCAGCAGTTACCAGGTAACTGGGGCCAACGTCCTGACTTTC.

The chain carries TRBV27 and TRBJ2-7, with D perhaps matching TRBD2 (7 bases). Trimming removed 5 bases at V and 0 bases at J, with 17 bases between. Germline values: CDR1 MNHEY, CDR2 SMNVEV (reference sequence). This CDR3 region has 16 residues. The CDR3 DNA sequence: TGTGCCAGCAGTGTCCTTGGGGGGGGCGACTCCTACGAGCAGTACTTC. The encoded protein is CASSVLGGGDSYEQYF.

This clone was picked up a small number of times. The CDR3 reads CASSPRGSNQPQHF. The CDR3 DNA reads TGTGCCAGCTCACCAAGGGGGAGCAATCAGCCCCAGCATTTT. V is TRBV18 and J is TRBJ1-5; weak D call: TRBD1 (6 bases). Trimming shortened V by 2 bases and J by 1 base, and 6 bases separated the two germline ends. The CDR3 runs 14 residues. The germline gives CDR1 KGHSH, CDR2 LQKENI. Together with reference TRBV18 and TRBJ1-5, the CDR3 gives the full variable domain: NAGVMQNPRHLVRRRGQEARLRCSPMKGHSHVYWYRQLPEEGLKFMVYLQKENIIDESGMPKERFSAEFPKEGPSILRIQQVVRGDSAAYFCASSPRGSNQPQHFGDGTRLSIL.

J is TRBJ2-3 and V is TRBV11-3, with 14 positions matching TRBD2. The CDR3 covers 17 residues. Germline-derived CDR1 and CDR2 are SGHNT and YENEEA. V shed 5 bases, J shed 4 bases, and the junction held 8 bases outside the gene matches. The CDR3 DNA follows: TGTGCCAGCAGCACGGCGACTAGCGGGGGGGCACCAGATACGCAGTATTTT. This translates into CASSTATSGGAPDTQYF. Looking up the rest from reference TRBV11-3 and TRBJ2-3 gives the full variable domain: EAGVVQSPRYKIIEKKQPVAFWCNPISGHNTLYWYLQNLGQGPELLIRYENEEAVDDSQLPKDRFSAERLKGVDSTLKIQPAELGDSAVYLCASSTATSGGAPDTQYFGPGTRLTVL.

The chain joins TRBV4-1 to TRBJ2-2; D is ambiguous. Per germline, CDR1 MGHRA and CDR2 YSYEKL. This CDR3 region has 13 residues. V was shortened by 4 bases and J by 4 bases, with 7 bases between the two germline ends. CDR3 residues: CASSPSSTGELFF. Here the CDR3 DNA reads TGCGCCAGCAGCCCGTCCTCCACCGGGGAGCTGTTTTTT.

There are a few counts of this clone. The rearrangement links TRBV5-1 to TRBJ2-5; the match to TRBD1 covers 10 bases. This CDR3 is 15 amino acids long. Germline lookup yields CDR1 SGHRS and CDR2 YFSETQ. Trimming cost V 1 base and J 2 bases; bases outside gene matches: 2. This chain's CDR3 is CASSLTGQGQETQYF. CDR3 in DNA: TGCGCCAGCAGCTTGACGGGACAGGGGCAAGAGACCCAGTACTTC.

In its sample, this clone was seen a few times. The J gene is TRBJ2-3, the V gene TRBV5-1; 8 nucleotides line up with TRBD2. V trimming: 1 base; J trimming: 6 bases; junction bases outside the gene matches: 4. CDR1 and CDR2 from the germline V gene are SGHRS and YFSETQ. The length of the CDR3 is 14 residues. This chain's CDR3 is CASSLPAGEDTQYF. The CDR3 DNA reads TGCGCCAGCAGCTTGCCAGCGGGGGAGGATACGCAGTATTTT.

CDR3 in amino acids: CASSSLPYGYTF. The DNA for the CDR3 is TGTGCCAGCAGTTCCCTTCCCTATGGCTACACCTTC. The chain uses TRBV6-5 and TRBJ1-2; D uncertain. Germline V gene sequence: CDR1 MNHEY, CDR2 SVGAGI. V lost 4 bases and J 4 bases, leaving 7 bases between the germline ends. The CDR3 has 12 amino acids.

This clone was detected once. The chain carries TRBV5-1 and TRBJ2-7; D might be TRBD2 (5 bases). Germline assignment: CDR1 SGHRS and CDR2 YFSETQ. This CDR3 has 15 amino acids. Deletions cut 4 bases from V and 6 bases from J, with 20 bases between. The CDR3 DNA is TGCGCCAGCAGCGTGGAGATAGCGTCCCCCCGCGAGCAGTACTTC. As protein: CASSVEIASPREQYF.

J is TRBJ2-3 and V is TRBV11-2; TRBD2 matches 10 bases. Germline-derived CDR1 and CDR2 are SGHAT and FQNNGV. The trim removed 0 bases at V and 4 bases at J, leaving 7 bases unmatched. The CDR3 has 17 residues. CDR3 sequence reads: CASSLDLTSGASDTQYF. The CDR3 bases are TGTGCCAGCAGCTTAGATCTTACTAGCGGGGCCTCAGATACGCAGTATTTT.

The V call is TRBV5-6, the J call TRBJ2-7, with unresolved D. The V and J ends lost 0 bases and 3 bases respectively, with 4 bases between them. CDR1 is SGHDT and CDR2 is YYEEEE in the germline V gene. The CDR3 is 12 residues long. CDR3 region: CASSLGYYEQYF. The CDR3 nucleotides are TGTGCCAGCAGCTTGGGTTACTACGAGCAGTACTTC.

The sample holds a few counts of this clone. CDR3 in DNA: TGTGCCAGCACCCGTTCGGGGGGCACTGAAGCTTTCTTT. The encoded protein is CASTRSGGTEAFF. This sequence joins TRBV2 and TRBJ1-1; D might be TRBD1 (5 bases). Germline V gene lookup returns CDR1 SNHLY and CDR2 FYNNEI. The CDR3 contains 13 residues. The V end was cut by 7 bases, the J end by 4 bases, with 13 bases between.

V is TRBV9 and J is TRBJ1-1; D remains ambiguous. Looked up from germline, CDR1 is SGDLS and CDR2 is YYNGEE. The CDR3 has 15 amino acids. Trimming pared 2 bases from V and 7 bases from J, leaving 18 bases between. CDR3 residues: CASSVEGSRYSEAFF. The DNA for the CDR3 is TGTGCCAGCAGCGTTGAGGGATCCCGATATAGTGAAGCTTTCTTT. The full variable domain, rest sourced from reference TRBV9 and TRBJ1-1, is DSGVTQTPKHLITATGQRVTLRCSPRSGDLSVYWYQQSLDQGLQFLIQYYNGEERAKGNILERFSAQQFPDLHSELNLSSLELGDSALYFCASSVEGSRYSEAFFGQGTRLTVV.

The chain combines TRBV4-2 with TRBJ1-2; TRBD1 might be the D (6 bases). The V end lost 1 base, the J end lost 2 bases, and 17 bases lay between the germline ends. The CDR3 has 17 residues. In germline, CDR1 is LGHNA, CDR2 YNFKEQ. The CDR3 spells CASSQGGQQGINYGYTF. As DNA, the CDR3 is TGTGCCAGCAGCCAAGGAGGTCAACAGGGAATAAACTATGGCTACACCTTC.

There are a few counts of this clone. V usage is TRBV9 and J usage is TRBJ2-1, with 9 nucleotides matching TRBD1. CDR3 size: 16 residues. V trimming: 1 base; J trimming: 9 bases; junction bases outside the gene matches: 11. The germline V gene has CDR1 SGDLS and CDR2 YYNGEE. The CDR3 reads CASSVSGQGALSEQFF. The CDR3 nucleotides are TGTGCCAGCAGCGTATCGGGACAGGGAGCTTTGAGTGAGCAGTTCTTC.

The chain joins TRBV5-5 to TRBJ2-2; 12 nucleotides match TRBD2. Germline V gives CDR1 SGHKS, CDR2 YYEKEE (reference sequence). The ends lost 4 bases at V and 4 bases at J; junction bases unmatched: 8. CDR3 size: 17 residues. CDR3 loop: CASSTHLTSGGTGELFF. The CDR3 region has the DNA TGTGCCAGCAGCACACACTTGACTAGCGGGGGCACCGGGGAGCTGTTTTTT.

The CDR3 sequence: CASSIGGQINEKLFF. The CDR3 DNA reads as TGTGCCAGTAGTATAGGCGGGCAGATTAATGAAAAACTGTTTTTT. The rearrangement joins TRBV19 to TRBJ1-4; no reliable D call. V was pared by 1 base and J by 4 bases, with 10 bases between. The germline V gene has CDR1 LNHDA and CDR2 SQIVND (reference sequence). The CDR3 totals 15 residues. Drawing the rest from reference TRBV19 and TRBJ1-4, the complete variable domain is DGGITQSPKYLFRKEGQNVTLSCEQNLNHDAMYWYRQDPGQGLRLIYYSQIVNDFQKGDIAEGYSVSREKKESFPLTVTSAQKNPTAFYLCASSIGGQINEKLFFGSGTQLSVL.

The chain has TRBV6-5 and TRBJ2-5; 7 bases are shared with TRBD2. After removal of 2 bases from V and 7 bases from J, the junction contained 10 bases not matched to a gene. Germline-derived CDR1 and CDR2 are MNHEY and SVGAGI. This CDR3 has 15 residues. The CDR3 sequence is CASSYGTGGGGTQYF. The DNA of the CDR3 is TGTGCCAGCAGTTACGGAACGGGAGGAGGAGGGACCCAGTACTTC.

The chain carries TRBV4-1 and TRBJ1-2, with TRBD1 matching 7 bases. V gave up 3 bases and J gave up 4 bases; unmatched junction bases: 8. Looked up from germline, CDR1 is MGHRA and CDR2 is YSYEKL. This CDR3 has 15 amino acids. As DNA, the CDR3 is TGCGCCAGCAGCCACAACAGGGGCGGAGGCTATGGCTACACCTTC. Encoded protein: CASSHNRGGGYGYTF.